A single sample gave rise to the 2 T cell receptor beta chains below, sequenced in a study of blood T cell repertoires in COVID-19. The table came from immunoSEQ multiplex PCR; TCRdb's copy has only in-frame clones and leaves some out. Found here are a few hundred thousand clones, approximately 86% of them singletons; the top ten hold approximately 1%. Sequencing was done on a sample of PBMCs or T cells enriched from blood (not recorded which). The receptors come from a woman in her 30s who had recovered from COVID-19.

This clone has just one count. The chain uses TRBV5-6 and TRBJ2-7; possibly TRBD1 for D (5 bases). This CDR3 is 14 amino acids long. V gave up 0 bases and J gave up 2 bases, with 9 bases separating them. CDR1 is SGHDT and CDR2 is YYEEEE in the germline V gene. The chain's CDR3 is CASSLGARAYEQYF. The CDR3, as DNA: TGTGCCAGCAGCTTGGGGGCCAGGGCCTACGAGCAGTACTTC.

This chain connects TRBV30 to TRBJ2-2, with 8 bases fitting TRBD2. With 6 bases clipped from V and 2 bases from J, the junction kept 8 bases outside the gene matches. CDR1 and CDR2 (germline): GTSNPN, SVGIG (reference sequence). The CDR3 extends over 15 amino acids. CDR3 DNA sequence: TGTGCCTGTCCCCGACTAGCGCCTAACACCGGGGAGCTGTTTTTT. Its translation: CACPRLAPNTGELFF. Supplemented by reference TRBV30 and TRBJ2-2, the full variable domain reads SQTIHQWPATLVQPVGSPLSLECTVEGTSNPNLYWYRQAAGRGLQLLFYSVGIGQISSEVPQNLSASRPQDRQFILSSKKLLLSDSGFYLCACPRLAPNTGELFFGEGSRLTVL.